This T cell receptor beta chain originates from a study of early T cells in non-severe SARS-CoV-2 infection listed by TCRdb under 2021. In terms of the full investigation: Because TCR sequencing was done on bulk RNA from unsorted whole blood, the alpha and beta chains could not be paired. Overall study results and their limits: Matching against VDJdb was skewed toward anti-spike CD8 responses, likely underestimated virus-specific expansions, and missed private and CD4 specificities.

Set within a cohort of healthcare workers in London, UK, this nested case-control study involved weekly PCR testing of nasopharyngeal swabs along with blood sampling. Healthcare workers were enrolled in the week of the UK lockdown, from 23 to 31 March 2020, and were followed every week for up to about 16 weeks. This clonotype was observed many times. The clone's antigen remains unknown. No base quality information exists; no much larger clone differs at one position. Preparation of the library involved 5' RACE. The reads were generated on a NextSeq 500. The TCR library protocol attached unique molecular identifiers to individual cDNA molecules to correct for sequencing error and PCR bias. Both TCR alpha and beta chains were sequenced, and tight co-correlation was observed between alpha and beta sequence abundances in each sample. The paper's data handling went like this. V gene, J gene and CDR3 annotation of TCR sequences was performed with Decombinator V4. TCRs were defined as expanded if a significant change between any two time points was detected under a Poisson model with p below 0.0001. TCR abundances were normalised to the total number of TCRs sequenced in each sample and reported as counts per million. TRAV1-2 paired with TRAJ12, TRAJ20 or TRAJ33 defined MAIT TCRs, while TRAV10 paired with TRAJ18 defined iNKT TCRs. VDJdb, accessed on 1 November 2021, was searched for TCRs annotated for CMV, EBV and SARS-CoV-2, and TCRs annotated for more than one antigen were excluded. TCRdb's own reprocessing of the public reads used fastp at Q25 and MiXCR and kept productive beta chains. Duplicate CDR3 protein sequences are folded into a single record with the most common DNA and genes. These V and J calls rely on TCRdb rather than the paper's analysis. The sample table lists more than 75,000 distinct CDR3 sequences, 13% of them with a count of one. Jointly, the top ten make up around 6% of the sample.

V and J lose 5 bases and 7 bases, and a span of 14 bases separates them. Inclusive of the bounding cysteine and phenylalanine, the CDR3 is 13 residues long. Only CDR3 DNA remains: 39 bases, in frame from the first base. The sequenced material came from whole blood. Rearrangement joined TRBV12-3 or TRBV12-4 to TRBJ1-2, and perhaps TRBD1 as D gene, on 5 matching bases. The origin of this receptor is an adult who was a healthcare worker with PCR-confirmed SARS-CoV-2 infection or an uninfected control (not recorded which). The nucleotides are TGTGCCAGCAGTCACCTTTCGGGGACTGGCTACACCTTC. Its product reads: CASSHLSGTGYTF.